The 19 T cell receptor beta chains reported below all come from one sample, sequenced in a study of blood T cell repertoires in COVID-19 (dated by TCRdb to the early 2020s). The library was produced with the immunoSEQ multiplex PCR assay. As stored in TCRdb, this immuneACCESS dataset retains in-frame rearrangements with V and J assigned. A fraction of the clones does not appear; measured against another copy, unresolved V genes explain less than half of the discrepancy, and the remainder lacks a known reason. For this sample the table gives some 350,000 clones, of which about 90% were detected only once. In total, the top ten clones hold around 7% of the sample. The sample comprised peripheral blood. The receptors stem from a man aged 18-30 years with active or convalescent COVID-19.

The gene calls are TRBV18 and TRBJ2-2, with D possibly being TRBD2 (7 bases). Germline V CDR1 and CDR2: KGHSH, LQKENI. The V end lost 2 bases, the J end lost 1 base, and 17 bases lay between the germline ends. The CDR3 consists of 18 residues. CDR3 in DNA: TGTGCCAGCTCACCAGGCGGGGGCGACCTTATGAACACCGGGGAGCTGTTTTTT. Translated: CASSPGGGDLMNTGELFF.

The genes are TRBV14 and TRBJ2-3; 8 bases map to TRBD2. Germline CDR1 and CDR2: SGHDN and FVKESK. J was trimmed by 0 bases and V by 4 bases; bases with no gene match: 3. CDR3 length equals 15 residues. The CDR3 loop reads CASSPRLASTDTQYF. The DNA of the CDR3 is TGTGCCAGCAGCCCCAGACTAGCGAGCACAGATACGCAGTATTTT. Variable domain in full (rest from reference TRBV14 and TRBJ2-3): EAGVTQFPSHSVIEKGQTVTLRCDPISGHDNLYWYRRVMGKEIKFLLHFVKESKQDESGMPNNRFLAERTGGTYSTLKVQPAELEDSGVYFCASSPRLASTDTQYFGPGTRLTVL.

The J gene is TRBJ2-3, the V gene TRBV6-2 or TRBV6-3; D perhaps matches TRBD2 (6 bases). V dropped 0 bases and J dropped 2 bases, with 12 bases sitting between them. Germline V gene data show CDR1 as MNHEY and CDR2 as SVGEGT. This CDR3 is 16 amino acids long. The CDR3 nucleotides are TGTGCCAGCAGTTACTCGCTAGCGACCATCACAGATACGCAGTATTTT. It specifies CASSYSLATITDTQYF.

For the CDR3, the DNA is TGTGCCAGCAGCTCGGGACAGGGAAACTCCTACAATGAGCAGTTCTTC. Residues: CASSSGQGNSYNEQFF. The chain carries TRBV5-8 and TRBJ2-1, with 9 bases matching TRBD1. V lost 3 bases, J lost 0 bases, and 4 bases stayed unmatched. The germline V gene has CDR1 SGHTS and CDR2 YDEGEE. There are 16 residues in the CDR3.

This chain connects TRBV15 to TRBJ2-1; 9 nucleotides match TRBD2. The CDR3 extends over 16 amino acids. With V trimmed by 0 bases and J by 6 bases, 6 bases remained unmatched. Germline V gene data show CDR1 as LNHNV and CDR2 as YYDKDF (reference sequence). CDR3 DNA sequence: TGTGCCACCAGCAGAGATGGTCTAGCGGGAACCAATGAGCAGTTCTTC. Amino acids: CATSRDGLAGTNEQFF.

The chain uses TRBV5-1 and TRBJ1-6, with no clear D. Trimming cost V 4 bases and J 2 bases, with 13 bases left between them. CDR3 size: 16 residues. Germline assignment: CDR1 SGHRS and CDR2 YFSETQ. CDR3 sequence reads: CASSESRDTYNSPLHF. The CDR3 bases are TGCGCCAGCAGCGAGAGCCGAGACACCTATAATTCACCCCTCCACTTT.

A remark on this clone: The germline gene is not matched at one end of the junction; a read error may be the cause. The chain couples TRBV28 to TRBJ2-6, with D possibly being TRBD1 (5 bases). Per germline, CDR1 MDHEN and CDR2 SYDVKM. CDR3 length: 14 residues. The CDR3 sequence: CASRWSSGANVLTF. CDR3 DNA sequence: TGTGCCAGCAGGTGGAGCTCTGGGGCCAACGTGCTGACTTTC.

V usage is TRBV3-1 (or the pseudogene TRBV3-2) and J usage is TRBJ1-2; D remains unclear. CDR1 LGHDT and CDR2 YNNKEL come from the germline V gene (reference sequence). CDR3 length: 12 residues. V was cut by 3 bases and J by 8 bases, with 10 bases left in between. The CDR3 spells CASSQGAAGYTF. The CDR3 DNA reads as TGTGCCAGCAGCCAGGGAGCGGCCGGCTACACCTTC.

The chain joins TRBV7-9 to TRBJ1-2, with 7 bases fitting TRBD1. CDR1 SEHNR and CDR2 FQNEAQ come from the germline V gene (reference sequence). J gave up 2 bases and V 5 bases, and 17 bases lay outside the gene matches. This CDR3 contains 18 residues. CDR3 sequence reads: CASSATGTVLRGNYGYTF. CDR3 in DNA: TGTGCCAGCAGCGCCACCGGGACAGTGTTACGGGGCAACTATGGCTACACCTTC.

V usage is TRBV7-9 and J usage is TRBJ2-1, with a weak D call TRBD2 (6 bases). CDR3 length equals 17 residues. Trimming shortened V by 5 bases and J by 0 bases, and 17 bases separated the two germline ends. In germline, CDR1 is SEHNR, CDR2 FQNEAQ (reference sequence). CDR3 DNA: TGTGCCAGCAGCCCCAAGGAGGGGTCCAGCTCCTACAATGAGCAGTTCTTC. Residues: CASSPKEGSSSYNEQFF. The entire variable domain, with the rest obtained from reference TRBV7-9 and TRBJ2-1, is as follows: DTGVSQNPRHKITKRGQNVTFRCDPISEHNRLYWYRQTLGQGPEFLTYFQNEAQLEKSRLLSDRFSAERPKGSFSTLEIQRTEQGDSAMYLCASSPKEGSSSYNEQFFGPGTRLTVL.

The gene calls are TRBV5-5 and TRBJ2-7, with TRBD2 matching over 7 bases. CDR3 length equals 16 residues. Germline V CDR1 and CDR2: SGHKS, YYEKEE (reference sequence). Trimming took 3 bases from V and 0 from J; bases not matched to a gene: 9. The CDR3, as DNA: TGTGCCAGCAGCTCCGGGACTACTAAGTACTCCTACGAGCAGTACTTC. Protein: CASSSGTTKYSYEQYF.

The rearrangement joins TRBV2 to TRBJ1-1, with TRBD1 matching over 8 bases. Germline trimming cut 7 bases from V and 3 bases from J; bases unmatched to any gene: 7. The CDR3 is 14 residues long. CDR1 and CDR2 (germline): SNHLY, FYNNEI. The CDR3 DNA reads as TGTGCCAGCAAATCCCAGGGGGCCGACACTGAAGCTTTCTTT. This encodes CASKSQGADTEAFF.

The rearrangement joins TRBV9 to TRBJ1-1; 9 bases match TRBD1. V shed 3 bases and J 4 bases; nucleotides not matched to a gene: 10. This CDR3 has 16 residues. The germline gives CDR1 SGDLS, CDR2 YYNGEE. CDR3 loop: CASSDRDRAVATEAFF. CDR3 in DNA: TGTGCCAGCAGCGACCGGGACAGGGCGGTTGCCACTGAAGCTTTCTTT.

This clone appeared once. An end of the junction differs from the germline gene, which may be a read error. The chain couples TRBV7-9 to TRBJ2-6; the D gene is possibly TRBD1 (5 bases). Per germline, CDR1 SEHNR and CDR2 FQNEAQ (reference sequence). This CDR3 has 15 amino acids. CDR3 bases: TGTGCCAGCAGCATAAGGGGTGCTGGGGCCAACGTGCTGACTTTC. It yields the protein CASSIRGAGANVLTF.

The chain is built from TRBV7-2 and TRBJ2-4, with 7 bases fitting TRBD1. Germline V gives CDR1 SGHTA, CDR2 FQGNSA. The CDR3 sequence is 16 residues long. J gave up 2 bases and V 2 bases, and 6 bases lay outside the gene matches. The CDR3 is CASSLSTGNTKNIQYF. CDR3 coding DNA: TGTGCCAGCAGCTTATCGACAGGGAATACCAAAAACATTCAGTACTTC.

The chain combines TRBV19 with TRBJ2-1, with a weak D call TRBD2 (5 bases). Trimming left V 3 bases short and J 3 bases short, with 15 bases between. This CDR3 region has 16 residues. Looked up from germline, CDR1 is LNHDA and CDR2 is SQIVND (reference sequence). For the CDR3, the DNA is TGTGCCAGTAGTATTTCATCAAGACTACTCTACAATGAGCAGTTCTTC. This gives the protein CASSISSRLLYNEQFF.

The chain joins TRBV28 to TRBJ1-2; tentative D call: TRBD1 (5 bases). The CDR3 covers 16 residues. Deletions cut 1 base from V and 2 bases from J, with 14 bases between. CDR1 and CDR2 from the germline V gene are MDHEN and SYDVKM. The CDR3 loop reads CASSLSTASLNYGYTF. DNA for the CDR3: TGTGCCAGCAGTTTATCGACAGCCAGCCTAAACTATGGCTACACCTTC.

This sequence joins TRBV6-2 or TRBV6-3 and TRBJ1-5; 7 bases map to TRBD1. J lost 12 bases, V lost 2 bases, and 16 bases had no gene match. From germline, CDR1 is MNHEY and CDR2 SVGEGT. The CDR3 runs to 16 residues. The CDR3 DNA follows: TGTGCCAGCAGTTACGATCGTACAGGGGAGACTGGGAACCAGCATTTT. Its translation: CASSYDRTGETGNQHF.

The chain couples TRBV11-2 to TRBJ1-2, with D perhaps TRBD1 (5 bases). Germline CDR1 is SGHAT and CDR2 is FQNNGV. The CDR3 length is 15 residues. Trimming cost V 1 base and J 7 bases, with 16 bases left between them. CDR3 sequence: CASSLGRGRERGYTF. CDR3 nucleotide sequence: TGTGCCAGCAGCTTAGGGAGAGGCAGGGAACGTGGCTACACCTTC. Filled out from reference TRBV11-2 and TRBJ1-2, the complete variable domain reads EAGVAQSPRYKIIEKRQSVAFWCNPISGHATLYWYQQILGQGPKLLIQFQNNGVVDDSQLPKDRFSAERLKGVDSTLKIQPAKLEDSAVYLCASSLGRGRERGYTFGSGTRLTVV.